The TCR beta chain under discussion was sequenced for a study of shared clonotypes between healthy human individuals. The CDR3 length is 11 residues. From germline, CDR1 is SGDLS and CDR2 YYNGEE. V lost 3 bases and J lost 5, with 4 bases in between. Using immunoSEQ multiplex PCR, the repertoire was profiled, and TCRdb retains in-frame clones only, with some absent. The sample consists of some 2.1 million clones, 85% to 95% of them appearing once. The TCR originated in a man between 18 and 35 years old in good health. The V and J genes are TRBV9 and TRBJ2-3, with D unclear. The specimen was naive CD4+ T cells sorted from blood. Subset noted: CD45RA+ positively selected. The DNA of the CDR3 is TGTGCCAGCAGCGAGGAAGATACGCAGTATTTT. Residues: CASSEEDTQYF.